A selection of T cell receptor beta chains follows, all from one sample in a study of blood T cell repertoires in COVID-19. TCRdb's table, derived via immunoSEQ multiplex PCR, lists solely in-frame clones and lacks some. The table lists over 35,000 clones, about four fifths of them singletons. The sequenced sample consisted of peripheral blood. The receptors shown here come from a human donor with acute or convalescent COVID-19. The donor label of this sample is uncertain. Both conserved end residues are part of each CDR3. The D gene is left open where the match is weak. A row's size may be missing; if present it is once, few, many or a size class.

clone_size,v_call,j_call,d_call,cdr3_aa,cdr3_nt
-,TRBV7-9,TRBJ1-3,-,CASSPRDSVSGNTIYF,TGTGCCAGCAGCCCCAGAGACAGCGTCTCTGGAAACACCATATATTTT
-,TRBV2,TRBJ1-2,TRBD1,CASTRPGQGGYGYTF,TGTGCCAGCACCCGCCCCGGACAGGGTGGCTATGGCTACACCTTC
-,TRBV7-8,TRBJ2-4,TRBD2,CASSPMGAGGRGIQYF,TGTGCCAGCAGCCCCATGGGAGCGGGGGGGCGGGGCATTCAGTACTTC
-,TRBV9,TRBJ1-5,TRBD1,CASSAGQGDGQPQHF,TGTGCCAGCAGCGCCGGACAGGGGGATGGACAGCCCCAGCATTTT
once,TRBV6-5,TRBJ1-1,-,CASSTTGLGNTEAFF,TGTGCCAGCAGCACAACAGGGTTGGGGAACACTGAAGCTTTCTTT
-,TRBV19,TRBJ2-2,TRBD2,CASSIFLAGDGSTGELFF,TGTGCCAGTAGTATTTTCCTAGCGGGAGATGGAAGTACCGGGGAGCTGTTTTTT
-,TRBV7-2,TRBJ2-3,-,CARRGQGALGGRADTQYF,TGTGCAAGGAGGGGGCAGGGGGCTTTAGGAGGGAGGGCAGATACGCAGTATTTT
-,TRBV9,TRBJ2-4,-,CASSWGHRDIQYF,TGTGCCAGCAGCTGGGGCCATAGGGACATTCAGTACTTC
-,TRBV3-1/TRBV3-2,TRBJ2-2,TRBD2,CASRQTSGGANTGELFF,TGTGCCAGCAGGCAGACTAGCGGGGGGGCTAACACCGGGGAGCTGTTTTTT
-,TRBV7-9,TRBJ1-1,-,CASSLAGRQNTEAFF,TGTGCCAGCAGCTTAGCGGGGCGGCAGAACACTGAAGCTTTCTTT
-,TRBV6-1,TRBJ1-6,-,CASSEASGGYYNSPLHF,TGTGCCAGCAGTGAAGCTAGTGGGGGGTACTATAATTCACCCCTCCACTTT
-,TRBV5-1,TRBJ2-2,TRBD2,CASSLGLAGAYTGELFF,TGCGCCAGCAGCTTAGGACTAGCGGGGGCGTATACCGGGGAGCTGTTTTTT
-,TRBV6-5,TRBJ1-3,TRBD1,CASSYSGQDSGNTIYF,TGTGCCAGCAGTTACTCGGGACAGGACTCTGGAAACACCATATATTTT
-,TRBV7-3,TRBJ2-1,TRBD2,CASSTGLAGAGEQFF,TGTGCCAGCAGCACGGGACTAGCGGGAGCAGGTGAGCAGTTCTTC
-,TRBV29-1,TRBJ1-1,TRBD1,CSVELRDRGFGNTEAFF,TGCAGCGTTGAATTACGGGACAGGGGTTTCGGGAACACTGAAGCTTTCTTT
-,TRBV9,TRBJ1-6,-,CASSARQLNSPLHF,TGTGCCAGCAGCGCCCGACAGTTGAATTCACCCCTCCACTTT
few,TRBV5-6,TRBJ2-1,-,CASSFGLTGGEYNEQFF,TGTGCCAGCAGCTTCGGCCTCACAGGGGGGGAATACAATGAGCAGTTCTTC
-,TRBV6-2/TRBV6-3,TRBJ2-3,-,CASSYSVATDTQYF,TGTGCCAGCAGTTACTCAGTGGCCACAGATACGCAGTATTTT
-,TRBV18,TRBJ2-7,-,CASSPEGGAYEQYF,TGTGCCAGCTCGCCGGAGGGGGGGGCCTACGAGCAGTACTTC
-,TRBV5-1,TRBJ2-5,-,CASSLSSDQETQYF,TGCGCCAGCAGCTTGTCTAGCGACCAAGAGACCCAGTACTTC
-,TRBV4-3,TRBJ2-1,-,CASSQELNNEQFF,TGCGCCAGCAGCCAAGAACTCAACAATGAGCAGTTCTTC
-,TRBV15,TRBJ1-2,-,CATSKGSLGGHPHGYTF,TGTGCCACCAGCAAAGGGTCCTTGGGGGGTCACCCTCATGGCTACACCTTC
once,TRBV18,TRBJ1-1,-,CASSLRQELTDTEAFF,TGTGCCAGCTCACTACGACAGGAGCTAACGGACACTGAAGCTTTCTTT
few,TRBV30,TRBJ1-4,-,CAGSWRTLPSATNEKLFF,TGTGCCGGGTCCTGGAGGACTCTACCCTCAGCAACTAATGAAAAACTGTTTTTT
-,TRBV6-1,TRBJ1-2,-,CASSEKYRSAFNGYTF,TGTGCCAGCAGTGAGAAGTACAGGTCGGCGTTTAATGGCTACACCTTC
-,TRBV28,TRBJ2-2,-,CASRGRGLSVTGELFF,TGTGCCAGCCGCGGACGAGGGCTTTCCGTTACCGGGGAGCTGTTTTTT
-,TRBV5-1,TRBJ2-5,-,CASKRELQETQYF,TGCGCCAGCAAGAGGGAGCTCCAAGAGACCCAGTACTTC
-,TRBV7-8,TRBJ1-5,-,CASSLPGVDQPQHF,TGTGCCAGCAGCTTACCCGGGGTGGATCAGCCCCAGCATTTT
-,TRBV5-8,TRBJ1-6,TRBD1,CASSPRTGWVSPLHF,TGTGCCAGCAGCCCTAGGACAGGGTGGGTTTCACCCCTCCACTTT
-,TRBV5-1,TRBJ1-5,-,CASSLGGTENQPQHF,TGCGCCAGCAGCTTGGGTGGGACTGAGAATCAGCCCCAGCATTTT
-,TRBV24-1,TRBJ2-3,TRBD1,CATSDYDRASTDTQYF,TGTGCCACCAGTGATTATGACAGGGCGAGCACAGATACGCAGTATTTT
-,TRBV11-2,TRBJ1-2,TRBD1,CASRDRGSSGYTF,TGTGCCAGCAGGGACAGGGGATCATCCGGCTACACCTTC
-,TRBV10-2,TRBJ2-3,-,CASSESLGRREGAFSTDTQYF,TGCGCCAGCAGTGAGTCGTTGGGGCGGCGGGAAGGGGCGTTCAGCACAGATACGCAGTATTTT
-,TRBV18,TRBJ2-4,TRBD1,CASSVPRGAGGRRAKNIQYF,TGTGCCAGCTCAGTTCCACGTGGGGCAGGGGGCCGCCGGGCCAAAAACATTCAGTACTTC
-,TRBV12-3/TRBV12-4,TRBJ1-1,-,CASSLNLWEAFF,TGTGCCAGCAGTTTAAACCTATGGGAAGCTTTCTTT
-,TRBV9,TRBJ2-2,-,CASSGDMNTGELFF,TGTGCCAGCAGCGGCGACATGAACACCGGGGAGCTGTTTTTT
few,TRBV5-6,TRBJ1-2,-,CASRLDSRGYTF,TGTGCCAGCAGATTGGACAGTAGAGGCTACACCTTC
once,TRBV5-1,TRBJ2-6,TRBD1,CASSLAGTGYSGANVLTF,TGCGCCAGCAGCCTAGCCGGGACAGGGTACTCTGGGGCCAACGTCCTGACTTTC
-,TRBV4-1,TRBJ2-1,-,CASSHPGPNEQFF,TGCGCCAGCAGCCACCCAGGGCCCAATGAGCAGTTCTTC
-,TRBV7-8,TRBJ1-3,-,CASSTTGSGITGNTIYF,TGTGCCAGCAGCACAACAGGATCTGGCATCACTGGAAACACCATATATTTT
-,TRBV7-3,TRBJ2-1,-,CASKAQAIEPEQFF,TGTGCCAGCAAGGCCCAGGCCATCGAACCTGAGCAGTTCTTC
-,TRBV10-2,TRBJ2-1,TRBD2,CASSDSGRAHNEQFF,TGCGCCAGCAGTGATAGCGGGAGGGCCCACAATGAGCAGTTCTTC
-,TRBV27,TRBJ1-2,-,CASSLSAPGKAGYTF,TGTGCCAGCAGCCTAAGCGCTCCTGGTAAGGCCGGCTACACCTTC
-,TRBV28,TRBJ1-2,TRBD1,CASSQGQGGYGYTF,TGTGCCAGCAGTCAGGGACAGGGGGGCTATGGCTACACCTTC
-,TRBV14,TRBJ1-4,-,CASSLWGPANEKLFF,TGTGCCAGCAGCCTGTGGGGGCCTGCTAATGAAAAACTGTTTTTT
-,TRBV5-1,TRBJ1-1,TRBD1,CASSLAWGQTSIHTEAFF,TGCGCCAGCAGCTTGGCCTGGGGACAGACGTCTATACACACTGAAGCTTTCTTT
-,TRBV10-1,TRBJ2-3,TRBD2,CASRNHPGTSGLLSTDTQYF,TGCGCCAGCAGGAACCATCCCGGGACTAGCGGCCTCCTTAGCACAGATACGCAGTATTTT
medium-sized,TRBV7-3,TRBJ1-2,-,CASSPHQGYGYTF,TGTGCCAGCAGCCCCCACCAGGGGTATGGCTACACCTTC
-,TRBV9,TRBJ1-3,-,CASSVRVSGNTIYF,TGTGCCAGCAGCGTACGGGTCTCTGGAAACACCATATATTTT
-,TRBV6-5,TRBJ1-2,-,CASSPLSANYGYTF,TGTGCCAGCAGTCCCTTGTCAGCTAACTATGGCTACACCTTC
-,TRBV3-1/TRBV3-2,TRBJ2-7,-,CASSHPLTYEQYF,TGTGCCAGCAGCCACCCCTTAACCTACGAGCAGTACTTC
-,TRBV7-8,TRBJ2-7,TRBD2,CASSPGTGTSTGEQYF,TGTGCCAGCAGCCCAGGGACCGGGACTAGCACCGGCGAGCAGTACTTC
few,TRBV2,TRBJ2-7,-,CARQQSNTGTHEQYF,TGTGCCAGACAACAATCTAATACAGGGACCCACGAGCAGTACTTC
-,TRBV7-2,TRBJ2-1,-,CASSFGSAGNEQFF,TGTGCCAGCAGCTTCGGATCAGCAGGCAATGAGCAGTTCTTC
-,TRBV29-1,TRBJ1-2,TRBD1,CSVEYPGTVYGYTF,TGCAGCGTTGAATACCCCGGGACAGTCTATGGCTACACCTTC
once,TRBV28,TRBJ2-7,TRBD2,CASSSLTLAGGLNEQYF,TGTGCCAGCAGTTCACTTACCTTAGCGGGAGGGCTCAACGAGCAGTACTTC
-,TRBV4-2,TRBJ1-2,TRBD1,CASSPPGQGNYGYTF,TGTGCCAGCAGCCCCCCGGGACAGGGGAACTATGGCTACACCTTC
-,TRBV6-6,TRBJ2-7,-,CASSYPEIGYEQYF,TGTGCCAGCAGTTATCCGGAGATCGGCTACGAGCAGTACTTC
-,TRBV27,TRBJ2-2,-,CASSLAWGDTGELFF,TGTGCCAGCAGTTTGGCGTGGGGGGACACCGGGGAGCTGTTTTTT
-,TRBV5-5,TRBJ1-2,-,CASSLQVGPYGYTF,TGTGCCAGCAGCTTGCAGGTGGGCCCCTATGGCTACACCTTC